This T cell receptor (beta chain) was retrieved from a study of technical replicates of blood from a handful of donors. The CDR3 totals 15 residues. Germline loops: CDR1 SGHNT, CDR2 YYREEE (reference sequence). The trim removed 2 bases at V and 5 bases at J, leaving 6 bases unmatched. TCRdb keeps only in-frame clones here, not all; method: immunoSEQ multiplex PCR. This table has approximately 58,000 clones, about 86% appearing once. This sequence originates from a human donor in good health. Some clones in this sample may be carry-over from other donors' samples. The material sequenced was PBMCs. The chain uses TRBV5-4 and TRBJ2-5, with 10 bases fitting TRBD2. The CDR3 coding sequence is TGTGCCAGCAGCTTACAGCGGGGGGGCCCGGAGACCCAGTACTTC. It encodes CASSLQRGGPETQYF.